This TCR beta chain was sequenced for a study of tumor-infiltrating lymphocytes in primary liver carcinoma. CDR3 length: 15 amino acids. Unsorted bulk tissue of roughly 18-32 mg yielded co-extracted RNA and DNA. Synthesis of TCR beta cDNA was carried out from 450 to 650 ng total RNA with a constant-region primer. Three nested multiplex PCR rounds, a slightly modified ARM-PCR method, built the TCR beta libraries. The study ran its first two PCR rounds for approximately 10 cycles each, using TRBV1-TRBV30 forward primers and a C-beta reverse primer. TCRdb analysed the multiplex PCR reads with MiXCR anew, one entry per CDR3 protein. The data show 44,000 or so distinct CDR3 sequences, approximately 70% seen once. Comment on this clonotype: At one end the junction does not follow the germline gene, possibly because of a read error.

The source material was liver tumor tissue from sampling region 5. The subset denotes: tumor region T5, tumor centre. V usage is TRBV12-3 or TRBV12-4 and J usage is TRBJ2-7; D assignment may be TRBD1 or TRBD2 (5 bases each). The receptor comes from a man between 35 and 55 years old with primary liver carcinoma and hepatitis B virus infection. CDR3 in DNA: TGTGGCAGCAGTGTCCCTATTGGGGGATCCTACGAACAGTACTTC. Its protein product is CGSSVPIGGSYEQYF.